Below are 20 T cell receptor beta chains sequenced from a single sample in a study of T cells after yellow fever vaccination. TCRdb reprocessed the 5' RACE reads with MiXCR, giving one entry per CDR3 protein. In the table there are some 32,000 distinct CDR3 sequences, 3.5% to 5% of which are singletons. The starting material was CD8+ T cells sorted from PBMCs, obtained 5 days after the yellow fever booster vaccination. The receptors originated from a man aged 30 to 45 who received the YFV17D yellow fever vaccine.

CDR3 DNA: TGTGCCAGCAGCTACGGACTCGTCGGGGAGCTGTTTTTT. Its protein product is CASSYGLVGELFF. The chain joins TRBV7-6 to TRBJ2-2; tentative D call: TRBD2 (5 bases). Trimming stripped 4 bases from V and 7 bases from J, with 10 bases between. Germline V CDR1 and CDR2: SGHVS, FNYEAQ. The CDR3 length is 13 residues.

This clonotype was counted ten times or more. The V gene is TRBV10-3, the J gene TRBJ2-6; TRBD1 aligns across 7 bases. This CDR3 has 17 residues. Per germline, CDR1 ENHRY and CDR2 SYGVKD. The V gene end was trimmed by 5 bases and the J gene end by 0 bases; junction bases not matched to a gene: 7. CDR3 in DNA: TGTGCCATCAGTTCGGACAGGCCTAGCTCTGGGGCCAACGTCCTGACTTTC. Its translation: CAISSDRPSSGANVLTF.

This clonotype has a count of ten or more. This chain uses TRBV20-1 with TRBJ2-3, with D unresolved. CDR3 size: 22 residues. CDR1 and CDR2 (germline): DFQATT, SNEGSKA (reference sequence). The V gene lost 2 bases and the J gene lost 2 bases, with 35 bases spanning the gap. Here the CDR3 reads CSARSSGPPPMAASWATDTQYF. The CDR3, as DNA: TGCAGTGCTAGATCGAGTGGACCTCCCCCCATGGCGGCCTCGTGGGCCACAGATACGCAGTATTTT.

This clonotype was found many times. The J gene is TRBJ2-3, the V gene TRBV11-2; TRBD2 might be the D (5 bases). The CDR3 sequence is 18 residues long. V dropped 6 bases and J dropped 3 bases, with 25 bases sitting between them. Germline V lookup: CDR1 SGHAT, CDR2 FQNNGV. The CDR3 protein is CASRSTSEGSPVTDTQYF. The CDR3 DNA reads TGTGCCAGCAGGTCTACTAGTGAAGGCTCCCCAGTAACAGATACGCAGTATTTT. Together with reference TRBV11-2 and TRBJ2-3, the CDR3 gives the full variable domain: EAGVAQSPRYKIIEKRQSVAFWCNPISGHATLYWYQQILGQGPKLLIQFQNNGVVDDSQLPKDRFSAERLKGVDSTLKIQPAKLEDSAVYLCASRSTSEGSPVTDTQYFGPGTRLTVL.

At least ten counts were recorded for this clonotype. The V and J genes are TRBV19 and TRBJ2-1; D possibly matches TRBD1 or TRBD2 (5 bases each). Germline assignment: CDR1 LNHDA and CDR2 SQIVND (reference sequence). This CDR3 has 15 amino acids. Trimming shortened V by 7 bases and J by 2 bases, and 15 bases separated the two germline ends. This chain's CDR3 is CASTEVGTPYNEQFF. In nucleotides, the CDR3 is TGTGCCAGTACCGAAGTGGGGACCCCCTACAATGAGCAGTTCTTC.

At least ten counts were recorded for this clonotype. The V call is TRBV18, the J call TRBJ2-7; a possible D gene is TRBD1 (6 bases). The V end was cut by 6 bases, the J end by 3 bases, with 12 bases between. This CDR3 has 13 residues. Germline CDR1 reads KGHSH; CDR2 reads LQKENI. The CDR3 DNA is TGTGCCAGCTCGTCGACAGGATACTACGAGCAGTACTTC. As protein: CASSSTGYYEQYF.

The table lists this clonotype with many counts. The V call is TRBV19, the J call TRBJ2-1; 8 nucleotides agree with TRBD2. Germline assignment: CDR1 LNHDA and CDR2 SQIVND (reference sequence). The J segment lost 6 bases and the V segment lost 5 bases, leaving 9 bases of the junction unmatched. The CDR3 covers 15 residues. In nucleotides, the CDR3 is TGTGCCAGTAGTCTAGCCGGGACTAGTGTCAATGAGCAGTTCTTC. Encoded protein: CASSLAGTSVNEQFF.

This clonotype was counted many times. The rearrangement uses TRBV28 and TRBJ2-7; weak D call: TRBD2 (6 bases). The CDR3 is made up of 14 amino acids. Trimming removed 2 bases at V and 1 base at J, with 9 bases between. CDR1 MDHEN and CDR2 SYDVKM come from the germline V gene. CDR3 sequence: CASSLAGTSYEQYF. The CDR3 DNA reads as TGTGCCAGCAGTTTAGCGGGGACTTCCTACGAGCAGTACTTC. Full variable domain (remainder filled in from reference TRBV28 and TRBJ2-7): DVKVTQSSRYLVKRTGEKVFLECVQDMDHENMFWYRQDPGLGLRLIYFSYDVKMKEKGDIPEGYSVSREKKERFSLILESASTNQTSMYLCASSLAGTSYEQYFGPGTRLTVT.

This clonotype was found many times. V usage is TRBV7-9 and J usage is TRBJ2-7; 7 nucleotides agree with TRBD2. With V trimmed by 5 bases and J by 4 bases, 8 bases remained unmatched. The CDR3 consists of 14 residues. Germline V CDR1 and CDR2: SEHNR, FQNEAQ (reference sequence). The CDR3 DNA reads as TGTGCCAGCAGCCCGAGGGAGGGGCCATACGAGCAGTACTTC. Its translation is CASSPREGPYEQYF.

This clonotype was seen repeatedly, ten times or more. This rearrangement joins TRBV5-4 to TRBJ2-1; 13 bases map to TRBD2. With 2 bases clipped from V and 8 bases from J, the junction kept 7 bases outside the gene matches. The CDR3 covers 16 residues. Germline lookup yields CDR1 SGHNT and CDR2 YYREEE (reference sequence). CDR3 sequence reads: CASSLLAGGLWDEQFF. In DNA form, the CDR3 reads TGTGCCAGCAGCTTACTAGCGGGAGGGCTTTGGGATGAGCAGTTCTTC.

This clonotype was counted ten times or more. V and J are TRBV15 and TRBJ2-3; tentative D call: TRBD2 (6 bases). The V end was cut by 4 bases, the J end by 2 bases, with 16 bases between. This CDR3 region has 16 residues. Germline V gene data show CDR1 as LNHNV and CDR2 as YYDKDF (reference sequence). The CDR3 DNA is TGTGCCACCAGCACAGATCGTGGCGGGGTCACAGATACGCAGTATTTT. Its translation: CATSTDRGGVTDTQYF.

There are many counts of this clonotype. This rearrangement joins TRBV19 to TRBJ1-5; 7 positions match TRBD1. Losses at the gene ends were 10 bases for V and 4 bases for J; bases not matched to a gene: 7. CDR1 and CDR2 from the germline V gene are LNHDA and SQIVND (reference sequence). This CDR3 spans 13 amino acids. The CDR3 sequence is CATLGTANQPQHF. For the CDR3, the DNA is TGTGCCACCCTTGGGACAGCTAATCAGCCCCAGCATTTT.

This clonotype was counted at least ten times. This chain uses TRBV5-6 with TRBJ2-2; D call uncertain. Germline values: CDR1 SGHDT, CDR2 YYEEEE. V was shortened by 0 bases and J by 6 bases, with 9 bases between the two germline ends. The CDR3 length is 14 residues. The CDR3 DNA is TGTGCCAGCAGCTTGGGGTGGGTCGCCGGGGAGCTGTTTTTT. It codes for CASSLGWVAGELFF.

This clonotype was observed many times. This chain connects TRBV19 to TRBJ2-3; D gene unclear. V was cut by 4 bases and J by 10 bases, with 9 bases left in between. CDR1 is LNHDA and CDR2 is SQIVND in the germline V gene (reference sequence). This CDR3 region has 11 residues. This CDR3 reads CASSTEVAQYF. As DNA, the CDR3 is TGTGCCAGTAGTACCGAGGTTGCGCAGTATTTT. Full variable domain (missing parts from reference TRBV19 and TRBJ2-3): DGGITQSPKYLFRKEGQNVTLSCEQNLNHDAMYWYRQDPGQGLRLIYYSQIVNDFQKGDIAEGYSVSREKKESFPLTVTSAQKNPTAFYLCASSTEVAQYFGPGTRLTVL.

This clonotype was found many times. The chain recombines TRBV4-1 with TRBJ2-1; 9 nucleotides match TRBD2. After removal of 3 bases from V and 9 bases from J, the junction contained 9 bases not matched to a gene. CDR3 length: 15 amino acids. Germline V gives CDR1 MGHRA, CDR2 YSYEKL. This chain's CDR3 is CASSQGGTSSTEQFF. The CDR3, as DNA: TGCGCCAGCAGCCAGGGAGGGACTAGCTCCACTGAGCAGTTCTTC.

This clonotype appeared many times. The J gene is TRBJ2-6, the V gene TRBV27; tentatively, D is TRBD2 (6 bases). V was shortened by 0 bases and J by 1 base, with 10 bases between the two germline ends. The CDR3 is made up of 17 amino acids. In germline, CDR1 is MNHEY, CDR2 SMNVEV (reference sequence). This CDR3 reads CASSLSVGGSGANVLTF. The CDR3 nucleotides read TGTGCCAGCAGTTTATCAGTTGGGGGGTCTGGGGCCAACGTCCTGACTTTC.

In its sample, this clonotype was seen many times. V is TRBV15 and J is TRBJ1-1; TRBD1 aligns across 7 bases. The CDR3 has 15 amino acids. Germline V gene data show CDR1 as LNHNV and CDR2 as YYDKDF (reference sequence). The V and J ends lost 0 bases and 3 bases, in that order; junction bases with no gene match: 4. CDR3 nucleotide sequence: TGTGCCACCAGCAGAGATACAGGGGTTGACACTGAAGCTTTCTTT. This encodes CATSRDTGVDTEAFF.

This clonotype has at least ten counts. CDR3 amino acids: CASGGHQGLETQYF. DNA for the CDR3: TGTGCCAGCGGGGGACACCAGGGGTTGGAGACCCAGTACTTC. The J gene is TRBJ2-5, the V gene TRBV12-3 or TRBV12-4; the D gene is possibly TRBD1 (6 bases). Trimming shortened V by 8 bases and J by 5 bases, and 18 bases separated the two germline ends. This CDR3 spans 14 amino acids.

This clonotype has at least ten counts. CDR3 DNA: TGTGCCAGCAGCCGACAGGGGCGCGTAGGGAATGAGCAGTTCTTC. Encoded protein: CASSRQGRVGNEQFF. J is TRBJ2-1 and V is TRBV5-6; 8 bases match TRBD1. Per the germline V gene, CDR1 is SGHDT and CDR2 is YYEEEE. The CDR3 has 15 residues. V trimming: 4 bases; J trimming: 7 bases; junction bases outside the gene matches: 10.

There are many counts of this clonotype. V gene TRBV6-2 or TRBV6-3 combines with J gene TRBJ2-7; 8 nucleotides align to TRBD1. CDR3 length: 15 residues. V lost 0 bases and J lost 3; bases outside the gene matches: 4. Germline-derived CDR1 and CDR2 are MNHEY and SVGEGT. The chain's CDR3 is CASSYSMDRVYEQYF. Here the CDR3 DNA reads TGTGCCAGCAGTTACTCGATGGACAGGGTCTACGAGCAGTACTTC.